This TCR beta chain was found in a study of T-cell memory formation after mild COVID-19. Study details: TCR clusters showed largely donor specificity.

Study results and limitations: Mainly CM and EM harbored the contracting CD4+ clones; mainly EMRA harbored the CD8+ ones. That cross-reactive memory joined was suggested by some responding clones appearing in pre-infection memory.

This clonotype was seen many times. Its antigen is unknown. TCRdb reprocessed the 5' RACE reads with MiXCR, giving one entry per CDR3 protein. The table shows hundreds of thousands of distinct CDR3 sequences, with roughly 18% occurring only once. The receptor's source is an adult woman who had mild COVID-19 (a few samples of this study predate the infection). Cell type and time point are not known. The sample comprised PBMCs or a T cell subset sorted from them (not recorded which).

The CDR3 DNA reads TGCGCCAGCAGCTTTGGGGGAGGTTACTACAATGAGCAGTTCTTC. Translating it yields CASSFGGGYYNEQFF. The chain combines TRBV5-1 with TRBJ2-1; TRBD2 is a possible D gene (6 bases). Trimming cost V 2 bases and J 3 bases, with 12 bases left between them. Germline values: CDR1 SGHRS, CDR2 YFSETQ. The CDR3 extends over 15 amino acids.